This T cell receptor (beta chain) was recorded in a study of blood T cell repertoires in COVID-19. Across the whole study: Samples came from the United States, Italy and Spain, spanning acute and convalescent COVID-19. Nucleic acid was either cDNA or gDNA, and it came from T cells, B-cell-depleted T cells, or PBMCs.

Trimming stripped 4 bases from V and 2 bases from J, with 15 bases between. In germline, CDR1 is SGDLS, CDR2 YYNGEE. The CDR3 has 15 amino acids. Original processing methods: The assay estimated nucleated cells by amplifying reference gene primers. The data were produced by immunoSEQ multiplex PCR, yet TCRdb's version contains in-frame clones alone and is incomplete. V and J calls and clone size are as listed in that table; D and trimming were resolved from the DNA. The table includes about 120,000 clones, approximately 80% detected once. The sequencing input was peripheral blood. V usage is TRBV9 and J usage is TRBJ1-1; D remains ambiguous. The TCR sequence derives from a human donor in a cohort sampled during active COVID-19. CDR3 region: CASSPRTASNTEAFF. The CDR3 region has the DNA TGTGCCAGCAGCCCCCGCACCGCCAGTAACACTGAAGCTTTCTTT.